This T cell receptor (beta chain) derives from a study of long-term antiretroviral therapy in people with HIV. Study conclusions and caveats: Relative to control repertoires, HIV repertoires exhibited narrower CDR3 length ranges.

A v3.0 immunoSEQ assay was performed at survey level. Here immunoSEQ multiplex PCR was the method, and the copy in TCRdb shows in-frame clones only, minus some. Of about 16,000 clones in the sample, roughly 90% were seen once. Remarks on this clone: Its antigen remains unknown.

Sequenced material: unsorted PBMCs, taken 0.7 years before starting antiretroviral therapy. This clonotype was sampled from a man in his fifties or sixties with HIV.

CDR3 coding DNA: TGTGCCTGGAGTCCTCGTAACAGGGGGCCTCCCTACGAGCAGTACTTC. It specifies CAWSPRNRGPPYEQYF. The chain carries TRBV30 and TRBJ2-7, with TRBD1 matching 9 bases. There are 16 residues in the CDR3. V lost 2 bases and J lost 2; bases outside the gene matches: 10. CDR1 and CDR2 from the germline V gene are GTSNPN and SVGIG (reference sequence).